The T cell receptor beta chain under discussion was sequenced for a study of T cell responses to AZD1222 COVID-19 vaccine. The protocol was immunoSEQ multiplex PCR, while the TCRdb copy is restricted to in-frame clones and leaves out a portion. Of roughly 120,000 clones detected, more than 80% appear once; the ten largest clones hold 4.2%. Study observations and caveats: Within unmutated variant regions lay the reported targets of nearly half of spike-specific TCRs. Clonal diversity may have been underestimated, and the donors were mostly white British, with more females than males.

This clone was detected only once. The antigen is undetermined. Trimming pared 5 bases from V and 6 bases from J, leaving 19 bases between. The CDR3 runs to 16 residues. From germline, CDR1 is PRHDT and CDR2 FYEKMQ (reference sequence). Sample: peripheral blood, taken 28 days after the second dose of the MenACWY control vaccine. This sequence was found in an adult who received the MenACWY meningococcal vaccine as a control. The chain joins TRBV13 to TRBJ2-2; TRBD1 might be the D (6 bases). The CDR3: CASSPGPEGVAGELFF. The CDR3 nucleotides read TGTGCCAGCAGCCCCGGCCCTGAGGGGGTCGCCGGGGAGCTGTTTTTT.